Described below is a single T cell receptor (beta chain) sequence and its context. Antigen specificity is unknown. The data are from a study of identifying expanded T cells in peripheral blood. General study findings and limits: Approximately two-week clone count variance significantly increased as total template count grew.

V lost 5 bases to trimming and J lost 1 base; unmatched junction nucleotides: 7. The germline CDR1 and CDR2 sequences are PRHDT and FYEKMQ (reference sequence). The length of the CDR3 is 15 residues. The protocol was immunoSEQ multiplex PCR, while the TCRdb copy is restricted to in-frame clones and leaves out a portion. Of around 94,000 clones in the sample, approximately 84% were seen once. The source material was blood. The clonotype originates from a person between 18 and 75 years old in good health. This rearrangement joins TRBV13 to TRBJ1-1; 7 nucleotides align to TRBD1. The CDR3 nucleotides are TGTGCCAGCAGCCCGGGGGGACAGAGGAACACTGAAGCTTTCTTT. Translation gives CASSPGGQRNTEAFF. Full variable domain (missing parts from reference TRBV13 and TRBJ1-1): AAGVIQSPRHLIKEKRETATLKCYPIPRHDTVYWYQQGPGQDPQFLISFYEKMQSDKGSIPDRFSAQQFSDYHSELNMSSLELGDSALYFCASSPGGQRNTEAFFGQGTRLTVV.